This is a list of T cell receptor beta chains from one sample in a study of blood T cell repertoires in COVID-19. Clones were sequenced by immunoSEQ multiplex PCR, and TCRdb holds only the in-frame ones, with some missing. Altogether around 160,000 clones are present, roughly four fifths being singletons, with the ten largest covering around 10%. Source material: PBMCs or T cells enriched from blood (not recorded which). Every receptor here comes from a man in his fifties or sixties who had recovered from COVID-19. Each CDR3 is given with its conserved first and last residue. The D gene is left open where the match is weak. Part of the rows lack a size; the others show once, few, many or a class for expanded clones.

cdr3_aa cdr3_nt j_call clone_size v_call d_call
CASGGQSHQPQHF TGTGCCAGCGGGGGACAGAGTCATCAGCCCCAGCATTTT TRBJ1-5 . TRBV28 TRBD1
CASSQNGPDRDEKLFF TGTGCCAGCAGCCAAAACGGACCGGACAGGGATGAAAAACTGTTTTTT TRBJ1-4 . TRBV11-2 TRBD1
CASSLQQGTYEQYF TGTGCCAGCAGCTTGCAACAGGGGACCTACGAGCAGTACTTC TRBJ2-7 . TRBV5-4 TRBD1
CASMSWRGQGARETQYF TGTGCCAGCATGAGTTGGCGAGGACAGGGGGCGAGAGAGACCCAGTACTTC TRBJ2-5 . TRBV28 TRBD1
CASSLRTTDEQFF TGTGCCAGCAGCTTAAGGACTACGGATGAGCAGTTCTTC TRBJ2-1 . TRBV7-9 .
CASSFQRVKNTGELFF TGTGCCAGCAGCTTTCAACGGGTCAAGAACACCGGGGAGCTGTTTTTT TRBJ2-2 . TRBV5-4 .
CASSYEGNYGYTF TGTGCCAGCAGTTACGAGGGAAACTATGGCTACACCTTC TRBJ1-2 . TRBV6-5 .
CASSLLGAGGPNEQFF TGTGCCAGCAGCTTACTTGGAGCGGGGGGGCCAAATGAGCAGTTCTTC TRBJ2-1 . TRBV7-2 TRBD2
CASSETGGEKLFF TGTGCCAGCAGTGAGACAGGGGGTGAAAAACTGTTTTTT TRBJ1-4 once TRBV6-4 TRBD1
CASSLERTVYEQYF TGTGCCAGCAGCTTAGAGCGGACAGTTTACGAGCAGTACTTC TRBJ2-7 . TRBV11-2 .
CASRPDSSYNSPLHF TGTGCCAGCAGGCCGGACAGCTCCTATAATTCACCCCTCCACTTT TRBJ1-6 . TRBV28 .
CASSLDGQGAQPQHF TGCGCCAGCAGCTTGGACGGGCAGGGGGCCCAGCCCCAGCATTTT TRBJ1-5 . TRBV5-1 TRBD1
CAIRGYTSTDTQYF TGTGCCATCAGGGGCTACACTAGCACAGATACGCAGTATTTT TRBJ2-3 once TRBV10-3 .
CASSLGASTDTQYF TGCGCCAGCAGCTTGGGCGCGAGCACAGATACGCAGTATTTT TRBJ2-3 . TRBV5-1 .
CASWDRETQYF TGTGCCAGCTGGGACAGAGAGACCCAGTACTTC TRBJ2-5 . TRBV2 TRBD1
CASSQRGGDQPQHF TGTGCCAGCAGCCAAAGGGGTGGAGATCAGCCCCAGCATTTT TRBJ1-5 . TRBV9 .
CASSLAGGALEGFIYNEQFF TGTGCCAGCAGTTTAGCGGGGGGAGCTCTAGAGGGGTTCATATACAATGAGCAGTTCTTC TRBJ2-1 few TRBV28 TRBD2
CASSPETRDTQYF TGTGCCAGCAGCCCCGAGACTCGAGATACGCAGTATTTT TRBJ2-3 . TRBV28 .
CASSVGQGKTEAFF TGTGCCAGCAGCGTAGGACAGGGGAAAACTGAAGCTTTCTTT TRBJ1-1 . TRBV7-6 TRBD1
CSASGARDYSNQPQHF TGCAGTGCTAGTGGGGCCAGGGATTATAGCAATCAGCCCCAGCATTTT TRBJ1-5 few TRBV20-1 .
CASSWTGGGTEAFF TGCGCCAGCAGCTGGACAGGGGGAGGGACTGAAGCTTTCTTT TRBJ1-1 . TRBV5-1 TRBD1
CAWGRGGATSNYGYTF TGTGCCTGGGGCCGGGGGGGCGCCACGTCTAACTATGGCTACACCTTC TRBJ1-2 . TRBV30 .
CASSSGTGVSLYGYTF TGTGCCAGTAGTAGCGGGACAGGCGTATCACTCTATGGCTACACCTTC TRBJ1-2 once TRBV19 TRBD1
CSVEDSHRTHQTDRAQETQYF TGCAGCGTTGAAGATAGTCACCGAACCCACCAAACGGACAGGGCCCAAGAGACCCAGTACTTC TRBJ2-5 . TRBV29-1 TRBD1
CASSLGSQGRQFF TGTGCCAGCAGTTTGGGGTCGCAAGGGAGGCAGTTCTTC TRBJ2-1 . TRBV12-3/TRBV12-4 .
CASKGEAYEQYF TGTGCCAGCAAAGGGGAAGCCTACGAGCAGTACTTC TRBJ2-7 . TRBV2 .
CASRDYHYNEQFF TGTGCCAGCAGGGACTATCACTACAATGAGCAGTTCTTC TRBJ2-1 . TRBV25-1 .
CASSAGQGGMSTDTQYF TGTGCCAGCAGCGCGGGACAGGGGGGGATGAGCACAGATACGCAGTATTTT TRBJ2-3 . TRBV5-4 TRBD1
CASNSAGGVETQYF TGTGCCAGCAACTCAGCGGGAGGCGTGGAGACCCAGTACTTC TRBJ2-5 . TRBV7-3 TRBD2
CASSAIAGSNEKLFF TGCGCCAGCAGTGCGATCGCCGGGAGCAATGAAAAACTGTTTTTT TRBJ1-4 . TRBV10-2 .
CASSPNKGSTDTQYF TGTGCCAGCAGCCCGAATAAGGGGTCCACAGATACGCAGTATTTT TRBJ2-3 . TRBV4-2 .
CASSSPQGHLSYEQYF TGTGCCAGCAGCTCACCCCAGGGACATCTCTCCTACGAGCAGTACTTC TRBJ2-7 . TRBV7-9 .
CSVESDSEKLFF TGCAGCGTTGAGTCGGACTCTGAAAAACTGTTTTTT TRBJ1-4 . TRBV29-1 .
CASSVDRVQDTQYF TGTGCCAGCAGCGTAGACAGGGTCCAAGATACGCAGTATTTT TRBJ2-3 . TRBV9 .
CATSASGTGDNQPQHF TGTGCCACCAGTGCTTCCGGGACAGGGGACAATCAGCCCCAGCATTTT TRBJ1-5 . TRBV24-1 TRBD1
CASSSQPGTGARRPQHF TGTGCCAGCAGTTCACAACCCGGGACGGGAGCTAGGCGGCCCCAGCATTTT TRBJ1-5 . TRBV28 .
CASSHKQGGTEAFF TGTGCCAGCAGCCACAAGCAGGGTGGGACTGAAGCTTTCTTT TRBJ1-1 few TRBV14 .
CASDQRLGYNEQFF TGTGCCAGCGACCAACGGCTAGGATACAATGAGCAGTTCTTC TRBJ2-1 . TRBV28 .
CASSDLAGPKGYEQYF TGTGCCAGCAGTGATTTGGCAGGCCCAAAAGGATACGAGCAGTACTTC TRBJ2-7 . TRBV6-1 .
CASSIRAGDGYTF TGTGCCAGTAGTATAAGGGCAGGGGATGGCTACACCTTC TRBJ1-2 . TRBV19 .